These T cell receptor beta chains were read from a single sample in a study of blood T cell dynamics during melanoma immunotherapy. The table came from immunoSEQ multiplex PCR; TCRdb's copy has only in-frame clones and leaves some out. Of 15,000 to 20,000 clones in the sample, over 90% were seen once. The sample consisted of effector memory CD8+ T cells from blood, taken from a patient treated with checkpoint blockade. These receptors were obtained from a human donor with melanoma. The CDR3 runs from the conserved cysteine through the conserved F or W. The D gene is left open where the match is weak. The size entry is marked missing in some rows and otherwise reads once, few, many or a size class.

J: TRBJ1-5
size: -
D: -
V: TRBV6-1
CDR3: CASSEARAVHQPQHF
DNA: TGTGCCAGCAGTGAAGCCAGGGCTGTACATCAGCCCCAGCATTTT

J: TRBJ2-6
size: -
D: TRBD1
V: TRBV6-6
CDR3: CASSTDRAGANVLTF
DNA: TGTGCCAGCAGCACCGACAGGGCCGGGGCCAACGTCCTGACTTTC

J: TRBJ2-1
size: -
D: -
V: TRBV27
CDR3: CASSGGSYNEQFF
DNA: TGTGCCAGCAGTGGGGGTAGCTACAATGAGCAGTTCTTC

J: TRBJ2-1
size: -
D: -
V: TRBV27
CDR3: CASSFFSANEQFF
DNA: TGTGCCAGCAGTTTTTTTTCCGCCAATGAGCAGTTCTTC

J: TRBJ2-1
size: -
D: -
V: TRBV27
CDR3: CASSSLYNEQFF
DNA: TGTGCCAGCAGTTCCCTATACAATGAGCAGTTCTTC

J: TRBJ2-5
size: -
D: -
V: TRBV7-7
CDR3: CASSLVAAGRETQYF
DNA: TGTGCTAGCAGCTTAGTTGCGGCTGGGCGAGAGACCCAGTACTTC

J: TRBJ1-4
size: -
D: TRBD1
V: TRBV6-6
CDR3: CVSSDRGLREKLFF
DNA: TGTGTCAGCAGTGACAGGGGTTTACGTGAAAAACTGTTTTTT

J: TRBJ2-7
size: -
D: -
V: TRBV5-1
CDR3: CASSPEYRDYEQYF
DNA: TGCGCCAGCAGCCCCGAATACAGGGACTACGAGCAGTACTTC

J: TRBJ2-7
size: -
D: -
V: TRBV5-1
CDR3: CASSFELGYEQYF
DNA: TGCGCCAGCAGCTTTGAACTAGGCTACGAGCAGTACTTC

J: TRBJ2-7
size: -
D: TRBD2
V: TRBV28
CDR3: CASSLTLAGVEQYF
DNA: TGTGCCAGCAGTTTAACTCTAGCGGGAGTCGAGCAGTACTTC

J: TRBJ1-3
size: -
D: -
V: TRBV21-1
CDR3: CASSKENKGSKSSGNTIYF
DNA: TGTGCCAGCAGCAAAGAAAACAAGGGCTCGAAAAGCTCTGGAAACACCATATATTTT

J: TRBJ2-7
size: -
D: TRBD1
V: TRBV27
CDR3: CASSLSPGTGLSYEQYF
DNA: TGTGCCAGCAGTTTATCTCCGGGGACAGGACTTTCCTACGAGCAGTACTTC

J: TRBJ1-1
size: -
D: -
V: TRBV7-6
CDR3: CASSLEVRGANTEAFF
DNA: TGTGCCAGCAGCTTAGAGGTCCGAGGGGCTAACACTGAAGCTTTCTTT

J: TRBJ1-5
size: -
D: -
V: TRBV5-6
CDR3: CASSKQGRVNQPQHF
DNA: TGTGCCAGCAGTAAACAGGGAAGGGTGAATCAGCCCCAGCATTTT

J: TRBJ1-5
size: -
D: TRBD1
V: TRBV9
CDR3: CASSRQGASNQPQHF
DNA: TGTGCCAGCAGCAGACAGGGGGCGAGCAATCAGCCCCAGCATTTT

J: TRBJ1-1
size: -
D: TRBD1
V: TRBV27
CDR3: CASSLGTGRTEAFF
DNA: TGTGCCAGCAGTTTGGGGACAGGGAGAACTGAAGCTTTCTTT

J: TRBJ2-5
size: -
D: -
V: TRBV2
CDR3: CASSDGWEEKETQYF
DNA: TGTGCCAGCAGTGACGGGTGGGAAGAGAAAGAGACCCAGTACTTC

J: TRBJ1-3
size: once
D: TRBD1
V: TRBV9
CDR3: CASSLDRDGNTIYF
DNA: TGTGCCAGCAGTCTGGACAGGGATGGAAACACCATATATTTT

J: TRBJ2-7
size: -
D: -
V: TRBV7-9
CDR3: CASSEGGISAYEQYF
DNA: TGTGCCAGCAGCGAAGGGGGTATATCGGCCTACGAGCAGTACTTC

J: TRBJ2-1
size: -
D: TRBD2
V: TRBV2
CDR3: CASSEIGREGLGEQFF
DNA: TGTGCCAGCAGTGAAATCGGGCGGGAGGGCTTAGGAGAGCAGTTCTTC

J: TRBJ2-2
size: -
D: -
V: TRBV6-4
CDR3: CASSEDPFTGELFF
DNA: TGTGCCAGCAGTGAAGACCCCTTCACCGGGGAGCTGTTTTTT

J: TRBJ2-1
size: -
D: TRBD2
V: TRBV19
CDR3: CASSIRGDNEQFF
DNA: TGTGCCAGTAGTATACGGGGGGACAATGAGCAGTTCTTC

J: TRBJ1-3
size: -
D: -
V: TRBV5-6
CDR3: CASRPGSGNTIYF
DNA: TGTGCCAGCAGACCGGGCTCTGGAAACACCATATATTTT

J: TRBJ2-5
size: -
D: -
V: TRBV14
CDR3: CASSQRQGREQYF
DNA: TGTGCCAGCAGCCAAAGACAGGGACGGGAGCAGTACTTC

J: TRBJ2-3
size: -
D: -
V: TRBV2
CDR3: CASSEVDTQYF
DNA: TGTGCCAGCAGTGAGGTAGATACGCAGTATTTT

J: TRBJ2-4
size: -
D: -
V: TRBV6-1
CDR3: CASSEEWRIAKNIQYF
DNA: TGTGCCAGCAGTGAAGAATGGCGGATAGCCAAAAACATTCAGTACTTC

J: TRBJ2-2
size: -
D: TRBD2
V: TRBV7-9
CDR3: CASSRPTWVAGMNTGELFF
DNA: TGTGCCAGCAGCCGTCCCACGTGGGTAGCGGGTATGAACACCGGGGAGCTGTTTTTT

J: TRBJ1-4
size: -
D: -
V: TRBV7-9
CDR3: CASSSVGGANEKLFF
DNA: TGTGCCAGCAGCTCCGTGGGAGGGGCTAATGAAAAACTGTTTTTT

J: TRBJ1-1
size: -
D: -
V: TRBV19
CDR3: CASSISPGAEAFF
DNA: TGTGCCAGTAGTATCTCGCCAGGGGCTGAAGCTTTCTTT